This T cell receptor beta chain was captured in a study of T cell repertoires in aging, cancer and after chemotherapy. Study-level background: Six age groups, ranging from 30 or younger to 70 or older, included the donors. The whole study produced a dataset of millions of TCR reads. Study observations and caveats: Untreated cancer patients had significantly lower blood TCR diversity than age-matched healthy donors. Rebound thymic output was suggested by rising median generation probability during chemotherapy in each cancer cohort.

On this clonotype: Antigen unknown.

The template was genomic DNA from peripheral blood, not RNA. Rearranged V-D-J TRB sequences were amplified with a mixed TRB-A/B primer pool. From the multiplex PCR reads, TCRdb called clonotypes with MiXCR, one entry per CDR3 protein. The sample contains around 8,900 distinct CDR3 sequences, less than 35% of which appear only once. The V end was cut by 5 bases, the J end by 2 bases, with 17 bases between. CDR3 length equals 16 residues. Germline V gene sequence: CDR1 MNHEY, CDR2 SMNVEV (reference sequence). Sequencing was carried out using blood. The V gene is TRBV27, the J gene TRBJ2-3; no firm D call. This TCR came from a human donor in good health. DNA of the CDR3: TGTGCCAGCAGTCTTTTCTATACTACAAACACAGATACGCAGTATTTT. Translating gives CASSLFYTTNTDTQYF.